The 21 T cell receptor beta chains below come from one sample, sequenced in a study of beta chain features in type 1 diabetes. Study-level findings and limits: Type 1 diabetes patients had TCRB CDR3s that were shorter (moderately but significantly so) in all four CD4+ subsets.

Their recognized antigens are unknown. Expressed TCRB transcripts were sequenced because the entire RNA isolate underwent reverse transcription. TCRdb's table, derived via immunoSEQ multiplex PCR, lists solely in-frame clones and lacks some. Counted here are 95,000 to 150,000 clones, 15% to 20% occurring once; the ten biggest clones make up 2% to 3%. Input material: central memory CD4+ T cells from blood. Receptors originate from a man younger than 35 with type 1 diabetes.

This sequence joins TRBV7-2 and TRBJ2-1; D tentatively fits TRBD1 or TRBD2 (6 bases each). The CDR3 has 16 residues. CDR1 is SGHTA, CDR2 FQGNSA, per germline. V was trimmed by 2 bases and J by 2 bases, leaving 13 bases between them. CDR3 sequence: CASSLRGDPTYNEQFF. The CDR3 DNA sequence: TGTGCCAGCAGCTTAAGGGGGGACCCTACCTACAATGAGCAGTTCTTC.

The DNA of the CDR3 is TGTGCCAGCAGCCCGCCCGGGGCACTATCCTACGAGCAGTACTTC. Protein product: CASSPPGALSYEQYF. V and J are TRBV5-4 and TRBJ2-7, with D perhaps TRBD1 or TRBD2 (5 bases each). This CDR3 contains 15 residues. V was shortened by 4 bases and J by 1 base, with 15 bases between the two germline ends. Per the germline V gene, CDR1 is SGHNT and CDR2 is YYREEE (reference sequence). The entire variable domain, with the rest obtained from reference TRBV5-4 and TRBJ2-7, is as follows: ETGVTQSPTHLIKTRGQQVTLRCSSQSGHNTVSWYQQALGQGPQFIFQYYREEENGRGNFPPRFSGLQFPNYSSELNVNALELDDSALYLCASSPPGALSYEQYFGPGTRLTVT.

The chain combines TRBV11-2 with TRBJ2-7, with 7 bases fitting TRBD1. Per the germline V gene, CDR1 is SGHAT and CDR2 is FQNNGV. The CDR3 covers 15 residues. V lost 7 bases, J lost 3 bases, and 12 bases stayed unmatched. CDR3 bases: TGTGCCAGCACTACCTCCACAGGGGTTCACTACGAGCAGTACTTC. Its translation is CASTTSTGVHYEQYF. The full variable domain, its missing parts supplied by reference TRBV11-2 and TRBJ2-7, is EAGVAQSPRYKIIEKRQSVAFWCNPISGHATLYWYQQILGQGPKLLIQFQNNGVVDDSQLPKDRFSAERLKGVDSTLKIQPAKLEDSAVYLCASTTSTGVHYEQYFGPGTRLTVT.

This clone was seen more than once but under ten times. The chain employs TRBV29-1 and TRBJ1-2; D might be TRBD1 (6 bases). Germline V gene lookup returns CDR1 SQVTM and CDR2 ANQGSEA. This CDR3 has 11 residues. V was pared by 6 bases and J by 6 bases, with 11 bases between. This CDR3 is CSVGQNDGYTF. The CDR3 DNA reads TGCAGCGTCGGACAGAACGATGGCTACACCTTC.

This clone was recorded a few times. The chain joins TRBV30 to TRBJ2-5, with D tentatively TRBD2 (5 bases). V lost 0 bases and J 6 bases, leaving 8 bases between the germline ends. The germline V gene has CDR1 GTSNPN and CDR2 SVGIG (reference sequence). The CDR3 has 12 amino acids. This chain's CDR3 is CAWSVSGKTQYF. The CDR3 DNA is TGTGCCTGGAGTGTTTCGGGGAAGACCCAGTACTTC.

The J gene is TRBJ2-2, the V gene TRBV7-6; no definite D call. Trimming cost V 6 bases and J 1 base, with 15 bases left between them. CDR3 length: 16 residues. CDR1 is SGHVS, CDR2 FNYEAQ, per germline. In DNA, the CDR3 is TGTGCCAGCAGTCCAAAGACGAACCAGAACACCGGGGAGCTGTTTTTT. Protein: CASSPKTNQNTGELFF.

V usage is TRBV4-2 and J usage is TRBJ1-4, with D tentatively TRBD1 (6 bases). Germline CDR1 LGHNA, CDR2 YNFKEQ. V lost 4 bases and J 4 bases, leaving 10 bases between the germline ends. The CDR3 is made up of 14 amino acids. The CDR3 loop is CASSRTELNEKLFF. DNA for the CDR3: TGTGCCAGCAGCCGGACAGAACTTAATGAAAAACTGTTTTTT.

This chain links TRBV4-1 with TRBJ2-7; TRBD1 agrees at 8 bases. Germline V gene data show CDR1 as MGHRA and CDR2 as YSYEKL. The CDR3 runs 15 residues. With V trimmed by 2 bases and J by 6 bases, 9 bases remained unmatched. This CDR3 is CASSQPRDRIGEQYF. For the CDR3, the DNA is TGCGCCAGCAGCCAACCCCGGGACAGGATCGGCGAGCAGTACTTC.

This clone showed up just a few times. CDR3: CASSQATATSYGYTF. The CDR3 DNA reads as TGTGCCAGCAGCCAAGCCACAGCTACTTCCTATGGCTACACCTTC. V and J are TRBV4-2 and TRBJ1-2, with D unresolved. Germline-derived CDR1 and CDR2 are LGHNA and YNFKEQ. The CDR3 totals 15 residues. Trimming removed 1 base at V and 4 bases at J, with 13 bases between.

V usage is TRBV25-1 and J usage is TRBJ2-1; 8 nucleotides agree with TRBD2. The CDR3 is 16 amino acids. Germline lookup yields CDR1 MGHDK and CDR2 SYGVNS. V trimming: 1 base; J trimming: 8 bases; junction bases outside the gene matches: 10. Here the CDR3 DNA reads TGTGCCAGCAGTGAATTGAGCGGGAGAGACGGGGATGAGCAGTTCTTC. Protein sequence: CASSELSGRDGDEQFF.

The V call is TRBV29-1, the J call TRBJ1-2, with a possible D match to TRBD1 (5 bases). The length of the CDR3 is 14 residues. Per the germline V gene, CDR1 is SQVTM and CDR2 is ANQGSEA. Deletions cut 2 bases from V and 6 bases from J, with 16 bases between. This CDR3 reads CSVETGQGFDGYTF. The CDR3 nucleotides read TGCAGCGTTGAAACAGGCCAGGGTTTCGATGGCTACACCTTC.

The genes are TRBV4-1 and TRBJ2-3; 13 positions agree with TRBD2. V dropped 1 base and J dropped 3; count of bases not matched to a gene: 13. CDR1 is MGHRA, CDR2 YSYEKL, per germline. This CDR3 has 20 residues. The DNA for the CDR3 is TGCGCCAGCAGCCAAGCCCCGTCGGAGACTAGCGGGAGGTGGACAGATACGCAGTATTTT. It specifies CASSQAPSETSGRWTDTQYF.

The rearrangement links TRBV10-3 to TRBJ2-2; D uncertain. Between the trimmed V and J ends, which lost 2 bases and 6 bases, there was a span of 10 bases. Germline V gene lookup returns CDR1 ENHRY and CDR2 SYGVKD. The CDR3 has 14 amino acids. The CDR3 DNA is TGTGCCATCAGTGAGGTCCGGGCCTCCGGGGAGCTGTTTTTT. As protein: CAISEVRASGELFF.

This sequence joins TRBV4-1 and TRBJ2-3; no clear D gene. CDR3 length equals 13 residues. The V gene lost 0 bases and the J gene lost 5 bases, with 6 bases spanning the gap. CDR1 is MGHRA, CDR2 YSYEKL, per germline. The CDR3 nucleotides are TGCGCCAGCAGCCAAGATTGGCGAGATACGCAGTATTTT. Its translation is CASSQDWRDTQYF.

This clone has more than one count but fewer than ten. This rearrangement joins TRBV30 to TRBJ1-3; perhaps TRBD1 as D (6 bases). Trimming cost V 2 bases and J 2 bases, with 10 bases left between them. The CDR3 consists of 14 residues. CDR1 is GTSNPN, CDR2 SVGIG, per germline (reference sequence). The CDR3 sequence: CAWSTGTTGNTIYF. The CDR3 bases are TGTGCCTGGAGTACGGGGACAACTGGAAACACCATATATTTT.

The rearrangement uses TRBV9 and TRBJ2-6; D unresolved. V was trimmed by 7 bases and J by 0 bases, leaving 11 bases between them. Germline CDR1 is SGDLS and CDR2 is YYNGEE. The CDR3 is made up of 15 amino acids. The CDR3 protein is CASGRSASGANVLTF. CDR3 nucleotides: TGTGCCAGCGGGCGTTCAGCCTCTGGGGCCAACGTCCTGACTTTC.

There are a few counts of this clone. The chain joins TRBV5-3 to TRBJ2-5, with D perhaps TRBD1 (5 bases). TRBV5-3 is sorted into the ORF group, with uncertain function. CDR3 length: 11 residues. V was clipped by 4 bases and J by 5 bases, with 6 bases between them. CDR3 sequence (DNA): TGTGCCAGAAGCAGGGGTGAGACCCAGTACTTC. Its translation: CARSRGETQYF.

The V call is TRBV27, the J call TRBJ2-5; the D gene is possibly TRBD2 (6 bases). The V end was cut by 6 bases, the J end by 0 bases, with 11 bases between. CDR3 length equals 14 residues. Germline assignment: CDR1 MNHEY and CDR2 SMNVEV (reference sequence). The DNA of the CDR3 is TGTGCCAGCAGACCGGGACTCCACCAAGAGACCCAGTACTTC. It codes for CASRPGLHQETQYF.

This clone was observed many times. V usage is TRBV27 and J usage is TRBJ2-3; no definite D call. Germline V gene sequence: CDR1 MNHEY, CDR2 SMNVEV (reference sequence). The V end was cut by 2 bases, the J end by 5 bases, with 8 bases between. This CDR3 spans 13 amino acids. The CDR3 DNA sequence: TGTGCCAGCAGTTTACGATGGGAAGATACGCAGTATTTT. It encodes CASSLRWEDTQYF.

In its sample, this clone was seen many times. The V call is TRBV5-4, the J call TRBJ2-4; the D is unclear. CDR1 SGHNT and CDR2 YYREEE come from the germline V gene (reference sequence). V was cut by 4 bases and J by 5 bases, with 16 bases left in between. The CDR3 length is 15 residues. This CDR3 reads CASSPERSGENIQYF. CDR3 nucleotides: TGTGCCAGCAGCCCCGAACGGAGTGGTGAAAACATTCAGTACTTC.

This clone was observed a handful of times. V is TRBV19 and J is TRBJ2-1, with 11 positions matching TRBD1. With 6 bases clipped from V and 2 bases from J, the junction kept 3 bases outside the gene matches. This CDR3 has 15 residues. Germline V gene lookup returns CDR1 LNHDA and CDR2 SQIVND (reference sequence). CDR3 bases: TGTGCCAGTAGGCCGGGACAGGGGGCCTACAATGAGCAGTTCTTC. Translation gives CASRPGQGAYNEQFF.